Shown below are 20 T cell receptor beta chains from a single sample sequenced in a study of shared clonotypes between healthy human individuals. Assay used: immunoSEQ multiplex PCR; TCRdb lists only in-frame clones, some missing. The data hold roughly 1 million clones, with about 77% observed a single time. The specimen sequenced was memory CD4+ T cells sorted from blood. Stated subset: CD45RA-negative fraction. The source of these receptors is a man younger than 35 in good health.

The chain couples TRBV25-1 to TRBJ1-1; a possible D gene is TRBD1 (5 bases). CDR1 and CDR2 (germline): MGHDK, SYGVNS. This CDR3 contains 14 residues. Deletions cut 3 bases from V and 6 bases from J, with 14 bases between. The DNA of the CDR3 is TGTGCCAGCAGTGAGGTCCGGGGGGAGGCTGAAGCTTTCTTT. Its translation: CASSEVRGEAEAFF.

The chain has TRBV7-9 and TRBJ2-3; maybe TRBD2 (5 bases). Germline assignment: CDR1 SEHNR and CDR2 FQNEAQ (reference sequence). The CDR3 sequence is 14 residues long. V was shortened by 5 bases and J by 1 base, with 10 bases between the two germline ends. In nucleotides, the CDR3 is TGTGCCAGCAGCCTCGGACTGGGCACAGATACGCAGTATTTT. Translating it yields CASSLGLGTDTQYF.

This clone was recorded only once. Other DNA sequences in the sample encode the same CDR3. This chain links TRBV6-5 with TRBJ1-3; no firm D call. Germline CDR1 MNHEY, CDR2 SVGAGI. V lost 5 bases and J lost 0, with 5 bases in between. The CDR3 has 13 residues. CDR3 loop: CASSPFSGNTIYF. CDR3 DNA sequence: TGTGCCAGCAGTCCCTTCTCTGGAAACACCATATATTTT.

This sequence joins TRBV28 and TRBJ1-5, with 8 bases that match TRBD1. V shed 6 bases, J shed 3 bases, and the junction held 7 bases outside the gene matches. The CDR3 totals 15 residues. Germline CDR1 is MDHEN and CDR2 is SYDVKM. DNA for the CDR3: TGTGCCAGCAGATTCGGACAGGGCTACAATCAGCCCCAGCATTTT. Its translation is CASRFGQGYNQPQHF.

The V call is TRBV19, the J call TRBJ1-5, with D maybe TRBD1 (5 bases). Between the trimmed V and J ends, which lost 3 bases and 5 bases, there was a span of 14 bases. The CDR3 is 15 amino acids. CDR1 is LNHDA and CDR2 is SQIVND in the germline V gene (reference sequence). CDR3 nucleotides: TGTGCCAGTAGTATGGGGCGGGGAATCTATCAGCCCCAGCATTTT. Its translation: CASSMGRGIYQPQHF.

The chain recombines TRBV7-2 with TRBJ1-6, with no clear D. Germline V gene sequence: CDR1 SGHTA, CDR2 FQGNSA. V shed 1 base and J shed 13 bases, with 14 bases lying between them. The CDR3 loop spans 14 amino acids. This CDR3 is CASSLGAVYSPLHF. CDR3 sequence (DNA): TGTGCCAGCAGCTTAGGGGCAGTATACTCTCCCCTCCACTTT.

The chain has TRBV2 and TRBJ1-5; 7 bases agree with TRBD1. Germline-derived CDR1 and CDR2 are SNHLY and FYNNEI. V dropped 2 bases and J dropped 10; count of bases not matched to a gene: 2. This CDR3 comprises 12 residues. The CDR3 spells CASSEQGGPQHF. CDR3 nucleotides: TGTGCCAGCAGTGAACAGGGGGGACCCCAGCATTTT.

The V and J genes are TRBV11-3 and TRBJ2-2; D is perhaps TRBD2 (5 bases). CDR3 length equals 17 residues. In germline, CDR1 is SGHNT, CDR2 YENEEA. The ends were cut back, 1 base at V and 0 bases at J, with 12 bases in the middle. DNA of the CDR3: TGTGCCAGCAGCTTAGGAGGTCCAGCGGCGAACACCGGGGAGCTGTTTTTT. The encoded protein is CASSLGGPAANTGELFF. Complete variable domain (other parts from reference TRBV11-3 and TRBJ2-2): EAGVVQSPRYKIIEKKQPVAFWCNPISGHNTLYWYLQNLGQGPELLIRYENEEAVDDSQLPKDRFSAERLKGVDSTLKIQPAELGDSAVYLCASSLGGPAANTGELFFGEGSRLTVL.

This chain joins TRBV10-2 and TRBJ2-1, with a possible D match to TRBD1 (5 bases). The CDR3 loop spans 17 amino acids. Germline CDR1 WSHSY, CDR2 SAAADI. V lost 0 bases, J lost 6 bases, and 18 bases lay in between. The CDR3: CASSESEGAGFVNEQFF. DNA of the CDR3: TGCGCCAGCAGTGAGTCGGAAGGGGCAGGGTTTGTCAATGAGCAGTTCTTC.

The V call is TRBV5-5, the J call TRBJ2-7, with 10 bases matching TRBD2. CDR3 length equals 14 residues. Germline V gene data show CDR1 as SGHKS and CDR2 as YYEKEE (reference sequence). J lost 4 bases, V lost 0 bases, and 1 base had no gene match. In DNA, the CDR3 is TGTGCCAGCAGCTTGGCTAGCGGGAGTTACGAGCAGTACTTC. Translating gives CASSLASGSYEQYF. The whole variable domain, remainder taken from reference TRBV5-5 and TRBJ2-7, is DAGVTQSPTHLIKTRGQQVTLRCSPISGHKSVSWYQQVLGQGPQFIFQYYEKEERGRGNFPDRFSARQFPNYSSELNVNALLLGDSALYLCASSLASGSYEQYFGPGTRLTVT.

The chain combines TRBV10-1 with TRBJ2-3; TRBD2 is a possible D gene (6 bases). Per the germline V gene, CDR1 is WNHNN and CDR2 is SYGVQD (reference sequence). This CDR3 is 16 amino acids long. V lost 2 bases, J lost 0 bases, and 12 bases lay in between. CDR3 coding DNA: TGCGCCAGCAGTGAGCACGCGGGGCTTAGCACAGATACGCAGTATTTT. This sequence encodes CASSEHAGLSTDTQYF.

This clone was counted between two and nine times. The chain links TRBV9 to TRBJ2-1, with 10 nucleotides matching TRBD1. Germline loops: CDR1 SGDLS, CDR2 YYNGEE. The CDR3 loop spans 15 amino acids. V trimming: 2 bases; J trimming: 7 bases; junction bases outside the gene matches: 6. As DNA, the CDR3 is TGTGCCAGCAGCGTTGGGACAGGGGAGAAGAATGAGCAGTTCTTC. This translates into CASSVGTGEKNEQFF.

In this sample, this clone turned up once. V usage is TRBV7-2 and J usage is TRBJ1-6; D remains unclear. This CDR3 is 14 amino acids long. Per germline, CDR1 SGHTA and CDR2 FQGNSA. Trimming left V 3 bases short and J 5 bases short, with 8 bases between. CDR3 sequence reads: CASSFRENNSPLHF. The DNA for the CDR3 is TGTGCCAGCAGCTTCCGGGAGAATAATTCACCCCTCCACTTT. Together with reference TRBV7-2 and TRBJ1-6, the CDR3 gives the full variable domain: GAGVSQSPSNKVTEKGKDVELRCDPISGHTALYWYRQSLGQGLEFLIYFQGNSAPDKSGLPSDRFSAERTGGSVSTLTIQRTQQEDSAVYLCASSFRENNSPLHFGNGTRLTVT.

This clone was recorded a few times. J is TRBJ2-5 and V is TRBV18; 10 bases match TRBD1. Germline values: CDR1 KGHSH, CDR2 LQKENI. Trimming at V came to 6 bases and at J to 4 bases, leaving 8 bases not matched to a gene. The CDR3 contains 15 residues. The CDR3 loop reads CASSSGTGVRETQYF. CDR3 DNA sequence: TGTGCCAGCTCTTCTGGGACAGGGGTGCGAGAGACCCAGTACTTC. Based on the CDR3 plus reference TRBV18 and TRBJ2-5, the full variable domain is NAGVMQNPRHLVRRRGQEARLRCSPMKGHSHVYWYRQLPEEGLKFMVYLQKENIIDESGMPKERFSAEFPKEGPSILRIQQVVRGDSAAYFCASSSGTGVRETQYFGPGTRLLVL.

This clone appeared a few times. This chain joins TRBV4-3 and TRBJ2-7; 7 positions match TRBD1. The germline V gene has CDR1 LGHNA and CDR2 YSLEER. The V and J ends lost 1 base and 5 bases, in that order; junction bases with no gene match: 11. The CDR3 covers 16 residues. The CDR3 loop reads CASSQVRTGAADEQYF. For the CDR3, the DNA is TGCGCCAGCAGCCAAGTACGTACAGGGGCGGCCGACGAGCAGTACTTC.

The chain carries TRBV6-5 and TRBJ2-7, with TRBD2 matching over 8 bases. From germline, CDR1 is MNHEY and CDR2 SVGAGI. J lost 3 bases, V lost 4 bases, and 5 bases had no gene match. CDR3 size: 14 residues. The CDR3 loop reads CASSWSGSHYEQYF. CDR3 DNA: TGTGCCAGCAGTTGGAGCGGGAGCCACTACGAGCAGTACTTC.

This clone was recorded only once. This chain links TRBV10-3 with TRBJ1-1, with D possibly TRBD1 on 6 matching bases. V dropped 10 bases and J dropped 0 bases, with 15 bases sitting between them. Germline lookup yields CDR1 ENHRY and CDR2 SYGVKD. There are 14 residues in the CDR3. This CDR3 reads CATLTGSMNTEAFF. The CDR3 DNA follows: TGTGCCACCCTTACAGGGAGCATGAACACTGAAGCTTTCTTT.

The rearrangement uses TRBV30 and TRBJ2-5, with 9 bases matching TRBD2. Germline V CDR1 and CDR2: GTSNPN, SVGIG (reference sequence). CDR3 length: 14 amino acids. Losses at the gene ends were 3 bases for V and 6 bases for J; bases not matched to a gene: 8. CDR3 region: CAWRLLGTSKTQYF. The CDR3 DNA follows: TGTGCCTGGAGACTTCTCGGGACTAGCAAGACCCAGTACTTC.

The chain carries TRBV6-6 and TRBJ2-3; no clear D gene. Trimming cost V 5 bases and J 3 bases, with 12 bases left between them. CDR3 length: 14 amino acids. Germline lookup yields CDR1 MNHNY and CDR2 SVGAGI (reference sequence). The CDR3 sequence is CASSKTSLTDTQYF. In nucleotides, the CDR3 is TGTGCCAGCAGTAAGACAAGTTTAACAGATACGCAGTATTTT.

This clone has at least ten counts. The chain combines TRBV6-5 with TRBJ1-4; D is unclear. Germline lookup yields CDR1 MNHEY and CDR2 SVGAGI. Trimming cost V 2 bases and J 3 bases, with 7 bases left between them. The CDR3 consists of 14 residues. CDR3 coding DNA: TGTGCCAGCAGTTACACCAGAGCTAATGAAAAACTGTTTTTT. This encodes CASSYTRANEKLFF.